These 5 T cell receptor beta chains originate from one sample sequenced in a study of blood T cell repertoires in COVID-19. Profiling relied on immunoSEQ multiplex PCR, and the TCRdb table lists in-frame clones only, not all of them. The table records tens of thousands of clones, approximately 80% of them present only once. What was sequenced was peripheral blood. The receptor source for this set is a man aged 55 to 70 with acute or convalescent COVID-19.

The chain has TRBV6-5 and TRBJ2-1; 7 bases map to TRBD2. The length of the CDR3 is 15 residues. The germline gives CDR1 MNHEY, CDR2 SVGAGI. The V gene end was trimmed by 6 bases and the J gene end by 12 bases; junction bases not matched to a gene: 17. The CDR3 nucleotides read TGTGCCAGCAGGCCACATATACTAGCGCCTGACGGGCAGTTCTTC. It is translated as CASRPHILAPDGQFF.

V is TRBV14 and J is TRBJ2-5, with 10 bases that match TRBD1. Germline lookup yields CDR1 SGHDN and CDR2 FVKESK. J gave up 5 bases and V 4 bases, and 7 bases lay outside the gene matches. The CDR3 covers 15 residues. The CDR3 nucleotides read TGTGCCAGCAGCCCCTGGACAGGGGGTTTGGAGACCCAGTACTTC. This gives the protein CASSPWTGGLETQYF.

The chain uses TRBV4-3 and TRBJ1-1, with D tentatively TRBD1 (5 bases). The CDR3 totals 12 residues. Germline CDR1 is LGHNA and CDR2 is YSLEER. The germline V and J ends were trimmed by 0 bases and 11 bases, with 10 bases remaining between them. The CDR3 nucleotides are TGCGCCAGCAGCCAAGATGGGGCTGGGGCTTTCTTT. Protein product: CASSQDGAGAFF.

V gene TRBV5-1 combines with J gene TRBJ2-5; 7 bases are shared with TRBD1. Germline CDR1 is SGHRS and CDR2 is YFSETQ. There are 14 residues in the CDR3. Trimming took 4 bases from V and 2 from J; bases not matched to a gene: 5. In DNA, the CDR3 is TGCGCCAGCAGCGTCGACAGGGCTCAAGAGACCCAGTACTTC. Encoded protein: CASSVDRAQETQYF.

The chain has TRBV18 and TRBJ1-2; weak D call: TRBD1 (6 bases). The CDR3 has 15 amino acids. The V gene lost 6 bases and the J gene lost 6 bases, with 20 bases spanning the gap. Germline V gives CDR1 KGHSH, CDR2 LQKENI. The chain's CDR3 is CASSITGRENHGYTF. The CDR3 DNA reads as TGTGCCAGCTCCATCACAGGGAGGGAGAACCATGGCTACACCTTC.